This T cell receptor (beta chain) was found in a study of shared clonotypes between healthy human individuals. Study at large: CD8 memory received one plate per donor, CD8 naive two, CD4 memory three and CD4 naive three.

Clones were sequenced by immunoSEQ multiplex PCR, and TCRdb holds only the in-frame ones, with some missing. The repertoire consists of millions of clones, with over 90% occurring once and the leading ten covering around 0.4%. Germline CDR1 SNHLY, CDR2 FYNNEI. Unmatched junction bases numbered 5, after V lost 6 bases and J lost 3 bases. There are 13 residues in the CDR3. Adults of Caucasian background living in Nashville, Tennessee made up all donors. Memory CD4+ cells were the fraction left after CD45RA+ naive selection. The V gene is TRBV2, the J gene TRBJ2-7; 7 bases are shared with TRBD2. The clonotype originates from a man younger than 35 in good health. Some clones in this sample may be carry-over from other donors' samples. Sequencing was done on a sample of naive CD4+ T cells from PBMCs. The subset: CD45RA+ positively selected. The CDR3 region is CASSLAVDYEQYF. The CDR3, as DNA: TGTGCCAGCAGCCTAGCGGTAGACTACGAGCAGTACTTC.